This TCR beta chain was sequenced in a study of T cell changes during pregnancy in multiple sclerosis. The CDR3 length is 14 residues. The method was immunoSEQ multiplex PCR; TCRdb's version includes in-frame clones alone and lacks a portion of them. The sample gives about 51,000 clones, 85% to 95% of which show up once; around 2% is in the top ten. The V gene is TRBV7-5, the J gene TRBJ2-5; the table's D call, TRBD1, was not checked against the DNA. TRBV7-5 is given as a pseudogene. This TCR derives from a female donor with multiple sclerosis, enrolled in a pregnancy study. Sequenced here: peripheral blood, sampled in the second trimester of pregnancy. The CDR3: CARSFKPPGETQYF. In nucleotides, the CDR3 is TGTGCCAGAAGCTTTAAACCGCCAGGGGAGACCCAGTACTTC.